These 32 T cell receptor beta chains were all obtained from the same sample, sequenced in a study of T cell responses to AZD1222 COVID-19 vaccine. The data were produced by immunoSEQ multiplex PCR, yet TCRdb's version contains in-frame clones alone and is incomplete. The table has approximately 300,000 clones, 90% to 95% seen once; the top ten hold 0.5% to 0.7%. This specimen consisted of peripheral blood, obtained 28 days after the second AZD1222 dose. Source of these receptors: an adult who received the AZD1222 COVID-19 vaccine.

This clone occurred a few times. The V gene is TRBV28, the J gene TRBJ1-5, with D hard to call. CDR1 and CDR2 (germline): MDHEN, SYDVKM. V was cut by 6 bases and J by 5 bases, with 17 bases left in between. This CDR3 is built from 15 residues. CDR3 sequence (DNA): TGTGCCAGCAGCAATGGCGGACCAGCCGATCAGCCCCAGCATTTT. As protein: CASSNGGPADQPQHF.

This clone was observed once. The V and J genes are TRBV19 and TRBJ2-2; 9 nucleotides agree with TRBD2. This CDR3 comprises 11 residues. The V gene end was trimmed by 11 bases and the J gene end by 7 bases; junction bases not matched to a gene: 2. Germline V lookup: CDR1 LNHDA, CDR2 SQIVND (reference sequence). The CDR3 sequence is CAAGGFGELFF. The CDR3, as DNA: TGTGCCGCGGGAGGGTTCGGGGAGCTGTTTTTT.

The rearrangement links TRBV6-5 to TRBJ1-2; the match to TRBD1 covers 7 bases. The germline V gene encodes CDR1 MNHEY and CDR2 SVGAGI. The CDR3 covers 14 residues. J gave up 4 bases and V 6 bases, and 8 bases lay outside the gene matches. The CDR3 reads CASRVDRETYGYTF. The CDR3 coding sequence is TGTGCCAGCAGAGTCGACAGGGAAACCTATGGCTACACCTTC.

V gene TRBV3-1 (or the pseudogene TRBV3-2) combines with J gene TRBJ2-3, with TRBD2 matching 9 bases. Germline V gives CDR1 LGHDT, CDR2 YNNKEL (reference sequence). The CDR3 is 19 residues long. The junction had 10 bases not matched to a gene; V was cut back by 0 bases and J by 0 bases. The CDR3 coding sequence is TGTGCCAGCAGCCAAGATTATTGGGGACTAGCAGCTAGCACAGATACGCAGTATTTT. This translates into CASSQDYWGLAASTDTQYF.

CDR3 sequence: CATIPLAANTGELFF. The CDR3 DNA reads TGTGCCACGATTCCCCTAGCTGCGAACACCGGGGAGCTGTTTTTT. The chain carries TRBV28 and TRBJ2-2; D may be TRBD2 (5 bases). Germline V gene lookup returns CDR1 MDHEN and CDR2 SYDVKM. V dropped 10 bases and J dropped 0 bases, with 15 bases sitting between them. The CDR3 has 15 amino acids.

This chain links TRBV3-1 (or the pseudogene TRBV3-2) with TRBJ2-5, with 9 bases fitting TRBD1. CDR1 and CDR2 from the germline V gene are LGHDT and YNNKEL (reference sequence). This CDR3 has 16 amino acids. V gave up 2 bases and J gave up 5 bases; unmatched junction bases: 9. CDR3 loop: CASSQYPTGGSETQYF. Written as DNA, the CDR3 is TGTGCCAGCAGCCAATACCCGACAGGGGGTTCGGAGACCCAGTACTTC.

The J gene is TRBJ2-1, the V gene TRBV3-1 (or the pseudogene TRBV3-2); D is unresolved. The CDR3 has 13 amino acids. V was pared by 1 base and J by 8 bases, with 9 bases between. The germline gives CDR1 LGHDT, CDR2 YNNKEL (reference sequence). The chain's CDR3 is CASSQVKVDEQFF. The CDR3 coding sequence is TGTGCCAGCAGCCAAGTGAAGGTCGATGAGCAGTTCTTC.

The rearrangement joins TRBV19 to TRBJ1-1; perhaps TRBD1 as D (5 bases). This CDR3 is 15 amino acids long. The germline V gene encodes CDR1 LNHDA and CDR2 SQIVND (reference sequence). V shed 4 bases and J shed 1 base, with 13 bases lying between them. The CDR3 sequence: CASSRGLMGNTEAFF. The CDR3 DNA sequence: TGTGCCAGTAGTAGGGGACTTATGGGGAACACTGAAGCTTTCTTT. Based on the CDR3 plus reference TRBV19 and TRBJ1-1, the full variable domain is DGGITQSPKYLFRKEGQNVTLSCEQNLNHDAMYWYRQDPGQGLRLIYYSQIVNDFQKGDIAEGYSVSREKKESFPLTVTSAQKNPTAFYLCASSRGLMGNTEAFFGQGTRLTVV.

This rearrangement joins TRBV7-8 to TRBJ2-7; perhaps TRBD2 as D (5 bases). The CDR3 has 14 amino acids. Germline-derived CDR1 and CDR2 are SGHVS and FQNEAQ. Trimming pared 5 bases from V and 1 base from J, leaving 12 bases between. CDR3 region: CASSAGLWSYEQYF. CDR3 DNA: TGTGCCAGCAGCGCTGGACTCTGGTCCTACGAGCAGTACTTC.

This chain uses TRBV19 with TRBJ1-6; a weak D match, TRBD1 (6 bases). Trimming took off 6 bases at V and 6 bases at J, with 15 bases between the two ends. The CDR3 covers 15 residues. Looked up from germline, CDR1 is LNHDA and CDR2 is SQIVND (reference sequence). CDR3 DNA: TGTGCCAGTAGGATCCGGGACACCCTTAATTCACCCCTCCACTTT. Its protein is CASRIRDTLNSPLHF.

The chain joins TRBV11-3 to TRBJ2-1; 7 bases line up with TRBD2. Germline V gene lookup returns CDR1 SGHNT and CDR2 YENEEA. CDR3 length: 16 residues. V shed 5 bases and J 0 bases; nucleotides not matched to a gene: 7. Here the CDR3 reads CASSPGWTSSYNEQFF. CDR3 DNA: TGTGCCAGCAGCCCGGGATGGACTAGCTCCTACAATGAGCAGTTCTTC.

The chain carries TRBV6-5 and TRBJ2-2; D remains ambiguous. CDR1 MNHEY and CDR2 SVGAGI come from the germline V gene. V was clipped by 6 bases and J by 2 bases, with 10 bases between them. The CDR3 covers 14 residues. The CDR3: CASRSHRNTGELFF. As DNA, the CDR3 is TGTGCCAGCAGGAGTCACAGAAACACCGGGGAGCTGTTTTTT.

This clone was seen just once. This chain joins TRBV19 and TRBJ1-5; D not resolved. Trimming pared 4 bases from V and 5 bases from J, leaving 9 bases between. The CDR3 is 13 amino acids. CDR1 and CDR2 (germline): LNHDA, SQIVND (reference sequence). In nucleotides, the CDR3 is TGTGCCAGTAGTACTTTAGAGGATCAGCCCCAGCATTTT. Translation gives CASSTLEDQPQHF.

The chain uses TRBV9 and TRBJ2-3, with 10 bases aligning to TRBD2. The CDR3 has 16 residues. Unmatched junction bases numbered 4, after V lost 3 bases and J lost 0 bases. The germline V gene has CDR1 SGDLS and CDR2 YYNGEE. CDR3 residues: CASSGLTSGSTDTQYF. The CDR3 coding sequence is TGTGCCAGCAGCGGACTGACTAGCGGGAGCACAGATACGCAGTATTTT.

The rearrangement uses TRBV28 and TRBJ2-7, with unresolved D. Germline-derived CDR1 and CDR2 are MDHEN and SYDVKM. Trimming removed 10 bases at V and 0 bases at J, with 10 bases between. This CDR3 has 12 residues. CDR3 bases: TGTGCCACCGCTGCCGTCTCCTACGAGCAGTACTTC. It translates to CATAAVSYEQYF.

The chain is built from TRBV7-9 and TRBJ2-4, with a weak D call TRBD2 (5 bases). CDR1 and CDR2 (germline): SEHNR, FQNEAQ (reference sequence). Trimming shortened V by 3 bases and J by 6 bases, and 18 bases separated the two germline ends. This CDR3 spans 16 amino acids. CDR3 sequence: CASSFRRSPPGNIQYF. The CDR3 DNA sequence: TGTGCCAGCAGCTTTAGGAGGAGTCCCCCTGGAAACATTCAGTACTTC.

The chain uses TRBV9 and TRBJ1-6; D remains unclear. The CDR3 is 15 amino acids. CDR1 SGDLS and CDR2 YYNGEE come from the germline V gene. V was pared by 0 bases and J by 7 bases, with 11 bases between. The CDR3 is CASSVGGASNSPLHF. Written as DNA, the CDR3 is TGTGCCAGCAGCGTAGGGGGAGCCTCAAATTCACCCCTCCACTTT.

J is TRBJ1-1 and V is TRBV15; D is perhaps TRBD1 (5 bases). The CDR3 spans 14 residues. Trimming pared 1 base from V and 4 bases from J, leaving 10 bases between. The V gene's germline CDR1 is LNHNV and CDR2 YYDKDF (reference sequence). In DNA, the CDR3 is TGTGCCACCAGCAGAGGGGGCCGTCCCACTGAAGCTTTCTTT. Translated, it gives CATSRGGRPTEAFF.

V gene TRBV11-2 combines with J gene TRBJ1-6; tentative D call: TRBD1 (5 bases). V was cut by 0 bases and J by 7 bases, with 10 bases left in between. Germline CDR1 is SGHAT and CDR2 is FQNNGV. The CDR3 contains 15 residues. The CDR3 reads CASSLDPGPNSPLHF. CDR3 in DNA: TGTGCCAGCAGCTTAGATCCGGGGCCCAATTCACCCCTCCACTTT.

CDR3 nucleotide sequence: TGCAGCGTTGGGGACCGGAATGGGCAGAACACTGAAGCTTTCTTT. Translated: CSVGDRNGQNTEAFF. V and J are TRBV29-1 and TRBJ1-1; the D gene is possibly TRBD1 (5 bases). CDR3 length: 15 residues. V lost 4 bases to trimming and J lost 1 base, with 16 bases between them. In germline, CDR1 is SQVTM, CDR2 ANQGSEA.

The rearrangement uses TRBV15 and TRBJ1-5; TRBD1 agrees at 8 bases. V was clipped by 3 bases and J by 4 bases; unmatched bases: 8. The CDR3 has 16 residues. The germline CDR1 and CDR2 sequences are LNHNV and YYDKDF (reference sequence). The CDR3 reads CATSRGQELRNQPQHF. In DNA, the CDR3 is TGTGCCACCAGCAGGGGACAGGAACTGAGGAATCAGCCCCAGCATTTT.

This sequence joins TRBV11-2 and TRBJ1-4; possibly TRBD1 for D (5 bases). From germline, CDR1 is SGHAT and CDR2 FQNNGV. CDR3 length: 15 residues. V lost 5 bases and J lost 4, with 14 bases in between. The CDR3 loop reads CASSPMGHSNEKLFF. For the CDR3, the DNA is TGTGCCAGCAGCCCTATGGGGCACAGTAATGAAAAACTGTTTTTT. Based on the CDR3 plus reference TRBV11-2 and TRBJ1-4, the full variable domain is EAGVAQSPRYKIIEKRQSVAFWCNPISGHATLYWYQQILGQGPKLLIQFQNNGVVDDSQLPKDRFSAERLKGVDSTLKIQPAKLEDSAVYLCASSPMGHSNEKLFFGSGTQLSVL.

V is TRBV7-8 and J is TRBJ2-5; no reliable D call. Germline V gene sequence: CDR1 SGHVS, CDR2 FQNEAQ. The length of the CDR3 is 17 residues. Trimming took off 3 bases at V and 1 base at J, with 18 bases between the two ends. The CDR3 region is CASSFPQKMWAQETQYF. CDR3 coding DNA: TGTGCCAGCAGCTTCCCGCAGAAAATGTGGGCCCAAGAGACCCAGTACTTC.

This clone has a handful of counts. This chain uses TRBV7-8 with TRBJ2-7, with unresolved D. Germline CDR1 is SGHVS and CDR2 is FQNEAQ. This CDR3 is 13 amino acids long. V was clipped by 1 base and J by 3 bases, with 7 bases between them. CDR3 in DNA: TGTGCCAGCAGCTTAGAGCTCGTCTACGAGCAGTACTTC. This encodes CASSLELVYEQYF.

This sequence joins TRBV29-1 and TRBJ2-5; unclear D gene. Trimming shortened V by 1 base and J by 1 base, and 13 bases separated the two germline ends. This CDR3 is built from 15 residues. Germline loops: CDR1 SQVTM, CDR2 ANQGSEA. The CDR3 DNA is TGCAGCGTTGAAGGGGTGGTTGGGTTCCAAGAGACCCAGTACTTC. This codes for CSVEGVVGFQETQYF. The variable domain in full, completed from reference TRBV29-1 and TRBJ2-5, reads SAVISQKPSRDICQRGTSLTIQCQVDSQVTMMFWYRQQPGQSLTLIATANQGSEATYESGFVIDKFPISRPNLTFSTLTVSNMSPEDSSIYLCSVEGVVGFQETQYFGPGTRLLVL.

This chain joins TRBV6-5 and TRBJ2-7; 8 bases fit TRBD1. Germline trimming cut 6 bases from V and 1 base from J; bases unmatched to any gene: 8. This CDR3 spans 15 amino acids. CDR1 MNHEY and CDR2 SVGAGI come from the germline V gene. The CDR3 loop is CASSPSGGSSYEQYF. The CDR3, as DNA: TGTGCCAGCAGCCCCTCAGGGGGCAGTTCCTACGAGCAGTACTTC.

The V and J genes are TRBV9 and TRBJ2-7; the match to TRBD1 covers 10 bases. This CDR3 comprises 15 residues. With 0 bases clipped from V and 4 bases from J, the junction kept 4 bases outside the gene matches. In germline, CDR1 is SGDLS, CDR2 YYNGEE. The CDR3 region is CASSVGDRGQYEQYF. For the CDR3, the DNA is TGTGCCAGCAGCGTAGGAGACAGGGGGCAGTACGAGCAGTACTTC.

The genes are TRBV6-5 and TRBJ1-6, with 10 bases matching TRBD1. The germline gives CDR1 MNHEY, CDR2 SVGAGI. The junction had 3 bases not matched to a gene; V was cut back by 6 bases and J by 7 bases. CDR3 length: 14 residues. CDR3: CASRPGQGNSPLHF. CDR3 nucleotide sequence: TGTGCCAGCAGACCGGGACAGGGGAATTCACCCCTCCACTTT.

This chain joins TRBV14 and TRBJ1-2; D gene uncertain. Trimming pared 1 base from V and 4 bases from J, leaving 10 bases between. There are 14 residues in the CDR3. Germline assignment: CDR1 SGHDN and CDR2 FVKESK. The DNA of the CDR3 is TGTGCCAGCAGCCAAGTCGTGGAAACCTATGGCTACACCTTC. It encodes CASSQVVETYGYTF. Full variable domain (outside the CDR3, taken from reference TRBV14 and TRBJ1-2): EAGVTQFPSHSVIEKGQTVTLRCDPISGHDNLYWYRRVMGKEIKFLLHFVKESKQDESGMPNNRFLAERTGGTYSTLKVQPAELEDSGVYFCASSQVVETYGYTFGSGTRLTVV.

The chain links TRBV19 to TRBJ2-3, with no clear D. The V gene lost 5 bases and the J gene lost 2 bases, with 14 bases spanning the gap. The CDR3 extends over 15 amino acids. From germline, CDR1 is LNHDA and CDR2 SQIVND (reference sequence). The CDR3 nucleotides are TGTGCCAGTAGTTCCCTACCCGCGCCCACAGATACGCAGTATTTT. Encoded protein: CASSSLPAPTDTQYF.

The genes are TRBV3-1 (or the pseudogene TRBV3-2) and TRBJ2-5; 14 bases are a match to TRBD2. V was clipped by 1 base and J by 1 base; unmatched bases: 11. CDR1 is LGHDT, CDR2 YNNKEL, per germline (reference sequence). There are 20 residues in the CDR3. CDR3 loop: CASSQVFLTSGRASQETQYF. In nucleotides, the CDR3 is TGTGCCAGCAGCCAAGTTTTTTTGACTAGCGGGAGGGCCAGCCAAGAGACCCAGTACTTC.

The chain carries TRBV7-2 and TRBJ1-2; D possibly corresponds to TRBD1 (5 bases). Per germline, CDR1 SGHTA and CDR2 FQGNSA. The CDR3 covers 14 residues. Trimming took off 6 bases at V and 2 bases at J, with 13 bases between the two ends. DNA of the CDR3: TGTGCCAGCAGGAACCTCAAGGGGAACTATGGCTACACCTTC. This codes for CASRNLKGNYGYTF.